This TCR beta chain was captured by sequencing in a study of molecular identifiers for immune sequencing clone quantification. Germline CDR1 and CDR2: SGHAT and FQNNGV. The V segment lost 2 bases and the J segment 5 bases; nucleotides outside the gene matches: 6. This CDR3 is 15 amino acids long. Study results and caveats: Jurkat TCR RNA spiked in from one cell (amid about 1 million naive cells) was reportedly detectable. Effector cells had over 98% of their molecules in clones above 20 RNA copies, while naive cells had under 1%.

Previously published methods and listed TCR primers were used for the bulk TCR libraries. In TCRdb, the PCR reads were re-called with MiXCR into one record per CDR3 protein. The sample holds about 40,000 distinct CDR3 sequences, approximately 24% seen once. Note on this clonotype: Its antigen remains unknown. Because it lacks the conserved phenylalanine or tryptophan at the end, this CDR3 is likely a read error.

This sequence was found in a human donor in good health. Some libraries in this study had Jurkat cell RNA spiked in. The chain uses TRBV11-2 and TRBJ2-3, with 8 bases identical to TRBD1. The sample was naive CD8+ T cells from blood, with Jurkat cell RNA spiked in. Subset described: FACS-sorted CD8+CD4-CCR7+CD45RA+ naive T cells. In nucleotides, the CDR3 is TGTGCCAGCAGCTTACACAGGGGGTTTGAAGATACGCAGTATTCT. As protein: CASSLHRGFEDTQYS.